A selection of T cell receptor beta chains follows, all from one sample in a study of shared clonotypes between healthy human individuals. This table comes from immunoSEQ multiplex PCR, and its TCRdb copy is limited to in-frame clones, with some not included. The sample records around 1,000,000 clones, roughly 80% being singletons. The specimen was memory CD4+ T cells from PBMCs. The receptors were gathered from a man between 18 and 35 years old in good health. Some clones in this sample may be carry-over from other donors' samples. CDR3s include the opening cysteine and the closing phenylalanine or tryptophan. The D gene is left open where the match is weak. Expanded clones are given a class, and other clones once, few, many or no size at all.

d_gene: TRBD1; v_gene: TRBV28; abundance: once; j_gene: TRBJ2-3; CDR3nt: TGTGCCAGCCAACGGGACAGGGGGGCAACTGATACGCAGTATTTT; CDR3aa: CASQRDRGATDTQYF
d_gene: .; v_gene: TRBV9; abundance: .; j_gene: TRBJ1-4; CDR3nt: TGTGCCAGCAGCGTAGGTGGTTTGGGCGATAATGAAAAACTGTTTTTT; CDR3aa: CASSVGGLGDNEKLFF
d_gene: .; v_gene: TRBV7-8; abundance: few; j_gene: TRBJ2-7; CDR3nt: TGTGCCAGCAGCCTCTCAGGAAATCCCGAGCAGTACTTC; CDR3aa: CASSLSGNPEQYF
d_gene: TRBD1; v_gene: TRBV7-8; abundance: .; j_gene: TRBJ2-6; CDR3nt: TGTGCCAGCAGCGCCCGTCCCGGGACAGGGTACGGGGCCAACGTCCTGACTTTC; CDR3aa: CASSARPGTGYGANVLTF
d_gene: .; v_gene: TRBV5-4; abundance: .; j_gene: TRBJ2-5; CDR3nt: TGTGCCAGCAGCTTGGTGGACCGAGGAGAGACCCAGTACTTC; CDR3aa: CASSLVDRGETQYF
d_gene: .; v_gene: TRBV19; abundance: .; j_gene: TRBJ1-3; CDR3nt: TGTGCCAGTGGAGGCGAAGGAAACACCATATATTTT; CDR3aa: CASGGEGNTIYF
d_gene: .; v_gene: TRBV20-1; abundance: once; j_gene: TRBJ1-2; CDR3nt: TGCAGGCCAACCGGGAGCTATGGCTACACCTTC; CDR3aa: CRPTGSYGYTF
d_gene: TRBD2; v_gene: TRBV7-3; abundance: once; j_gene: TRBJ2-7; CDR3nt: TGTGCCAGCAGCTCAGCGGGAGGGCCTCAATACGAGCAGTACTTC; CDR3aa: CASSSAGGPQYEQYF
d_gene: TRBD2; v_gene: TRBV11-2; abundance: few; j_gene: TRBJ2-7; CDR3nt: TGTGCCAGCAACCCTTTGGGACTATCTTCCTACGAGCAGTACTTC; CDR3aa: CASNPLGLSSYEQYF
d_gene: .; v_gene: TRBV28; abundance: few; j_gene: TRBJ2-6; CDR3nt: TGTGCCAGCAGTCAAGCGGGTTTAACCTCTGGGGCCAACGTCCTGACTTTC; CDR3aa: CASSQAGLTSGANVLTF
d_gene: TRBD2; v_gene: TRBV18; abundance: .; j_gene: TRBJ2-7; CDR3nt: TGTGCCAGCTCACGGCTAGCGGGAGTCGAGCAGTACTTC; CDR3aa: CASSRLAGVEQYF
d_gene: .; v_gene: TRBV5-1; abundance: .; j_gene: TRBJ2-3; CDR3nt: TGCGCCAGCAGCTTGGGGATTGTGGATGGGTACACAGATACGCAGTATTTT; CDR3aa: CASSLGIVDGYTDTQYF
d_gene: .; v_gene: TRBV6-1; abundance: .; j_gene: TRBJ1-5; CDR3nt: TGTGCCAGCAGTGAGTCTCAGGGCGGTCAGCCCCAGCATTTT; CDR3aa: CASSESQGGQPQHF
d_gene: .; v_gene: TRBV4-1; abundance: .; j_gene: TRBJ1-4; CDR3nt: TGCGCCAGCAGCCTCTCCGGGACGGTAAATGAAAAACTGTTTTTT; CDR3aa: CASSLSGTVNEKLFF
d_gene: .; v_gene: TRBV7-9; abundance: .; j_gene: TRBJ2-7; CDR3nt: TGTGCCAGCAGCTTAGTCGGAAGCGAGCAGTACTTC; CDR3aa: CASSLVGSEQYF
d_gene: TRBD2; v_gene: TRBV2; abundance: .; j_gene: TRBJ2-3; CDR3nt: TGTGCCAGCAGCCAGGGAGGGCTACCCGACAACACAGATACGCAGTATTTT; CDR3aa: CASSQGGLPDNTDTQYF
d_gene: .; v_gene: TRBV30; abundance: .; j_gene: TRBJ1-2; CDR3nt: TGTGCCTGGAGTGTACAATTGGCGGGAATCGGTGGCTACACCTTC; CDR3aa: CAWSVQLAGIGGYTF
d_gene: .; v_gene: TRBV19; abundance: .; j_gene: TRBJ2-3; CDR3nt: TGTGCCAGTAGTCCCGGGAGAGGGTTCACAGATACGCAGTATTTT; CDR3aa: CASSPGRGFTDTQYF